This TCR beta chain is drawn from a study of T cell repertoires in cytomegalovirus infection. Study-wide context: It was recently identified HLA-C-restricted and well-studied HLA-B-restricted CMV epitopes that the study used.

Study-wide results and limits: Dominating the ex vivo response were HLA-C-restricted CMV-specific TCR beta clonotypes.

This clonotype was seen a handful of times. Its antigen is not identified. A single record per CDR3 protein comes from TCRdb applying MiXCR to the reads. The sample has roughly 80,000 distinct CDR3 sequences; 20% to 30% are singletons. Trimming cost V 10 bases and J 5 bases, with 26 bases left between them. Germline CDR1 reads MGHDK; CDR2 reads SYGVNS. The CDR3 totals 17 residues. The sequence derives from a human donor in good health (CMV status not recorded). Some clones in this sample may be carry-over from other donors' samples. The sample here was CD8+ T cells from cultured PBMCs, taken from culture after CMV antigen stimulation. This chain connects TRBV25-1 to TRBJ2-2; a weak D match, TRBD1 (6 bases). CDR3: CATQGTAKGVYTGELFF. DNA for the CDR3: TGTGCCACACAAGGGACCGCGAAGGGGGTGTATACCGGGGAGCTGTTTTTT. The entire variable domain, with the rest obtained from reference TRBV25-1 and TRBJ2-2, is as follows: EADIYQTPRYLVIGTGKKITLECSQTMGHDKMYWYQQDPGMELHLIHYSYGVNSTEKGDLSSESTVSRIRTEHFPLTLESARPSHTSQYLCATQGTAKGVYTGELFFGEGSRLTVL.